This T cell receptor beta chain was identified in a study of regulatory T cells in long-lasting Graves disease. CDR3 regions were amplified by Arm-PCR using iRepertoire HTBI primers to build TCR beta libraries. Per the original data handling: Among the samples, 60 to 75 TRBV and 14 to 15 TRBJ segments were identified. TCRdb ran MiXCR on the multiplex PCR reads and lists one entry per CDR3 protein. The V and J calls were not made by the authors but by TCRdb's processing. The sample lists a few hundred thousand distinct CDR3 sequences; around a fifth were seen once. General study results and limits: Patients with persistent disease shared 2,700 or so public clonotypes, outpacing the 966 shared by new patients. Small sample size may have lowered accuracy.

As for time point: persistent/refractory GD, antithyroid drugs over 5 years with positive TRAb. From RNA extracted from PBMCs, the TCR library was made. There are many counts of this clonotype. Its target is not known. Sequencing was performed on peripheral blood mononuclear cells (PBMCs), taken when the disease was refractory, from a patient treated with antithyroid drugs. The TCR was taken from a female donor with Graves disease.

The CDR3 loop is CASSPTGGRETQYF. Written as DNA, the CDR3 is TGTGCCAGCAGTCCGACAGGGGGCAGGGAGACCCAGTACTTC. This chain links TRBV28 with TRBJ2-5; TRBD1 matches at 10 bases. Germline CDR1 and CDR2: MDHEN and SYDVKM. There are 14 residues in the CDR3. V lost 5 bases, J lost 5 bases, and 5 bases stayed unmatched.